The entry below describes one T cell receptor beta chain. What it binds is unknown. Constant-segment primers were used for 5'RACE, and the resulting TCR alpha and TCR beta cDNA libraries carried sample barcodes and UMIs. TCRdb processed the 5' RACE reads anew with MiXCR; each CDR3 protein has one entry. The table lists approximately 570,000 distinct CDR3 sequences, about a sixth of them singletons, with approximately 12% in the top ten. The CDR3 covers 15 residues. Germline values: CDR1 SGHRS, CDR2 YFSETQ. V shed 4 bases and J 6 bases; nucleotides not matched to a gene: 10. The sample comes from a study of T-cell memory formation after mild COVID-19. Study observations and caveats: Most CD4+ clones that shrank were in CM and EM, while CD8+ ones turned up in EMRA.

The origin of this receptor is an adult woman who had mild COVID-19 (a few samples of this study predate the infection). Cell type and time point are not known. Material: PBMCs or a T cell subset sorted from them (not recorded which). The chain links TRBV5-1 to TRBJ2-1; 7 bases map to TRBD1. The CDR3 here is CASSPDRELLNEQFF. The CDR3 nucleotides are TGCGCCAGCAGCCCCGACAGGGAGCTGCTCAATGAGCAGTTCTTC. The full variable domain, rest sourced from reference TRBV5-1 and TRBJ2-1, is KAGVTQTPRYLIKTRGQQVTLSCSPISGHRSVSWYQQTPGQGLQFLFEYFSETQRNKGNFPGRFSGRQFSNSRSEMNVSTLELGDSALYLCASSPDRELLNEQFFGPGTRLTVL.